This is a list of T cell receptor beta chains from one sample in a study of OX40 agonist ivuxolimab in advanced cancers. The repertoire was sequenced with immunoSEQ multiplex PCR; TCRdb's copy has only in-frame clones and lacks some. Of about 92,000 clones listed, 84% are singletons. Sequencing was performed on CD4+ or CD8+ T cells sorted from blood, taken in a trial of the OX40 agonist ivuxolimab. Source of these receptors: an adult with an advanced solid tumor such as melanoma, head and neck, liver or kidney cancer. Both conserved end residues are part of each CDR3. Each record gives: clone size, J gene, V gene, D gene, CDR3 DNA, CDR3 protein. The D gene is left open where the match is weak. Clone size is stated in some rows and not others, as once, few, many or a class when expanded.

>.|TRBJ1-1|TRBV9|.
TGTGCCAGCAGCGTAGGGTTGGCTCCCTTTGAAGCTTTCTTT
CASSVGLAPFEAFF
>once|TRBJ1-5|TRBV21-1|.
TGTGCCAGCAGCAGAGGGACAGGGGATGGACAGCCCCAGCATTTT
CASSRGTGDGQPQHF
>few|TRBJ2-7|TRBV15|.
TGTGCCACCAGCAGAGACCCTTCAGGGCCTGGGCAGTACTTC
CATSRDPSGPGQYF
>.|TRBJ2-1|TRBV29-1|.
TGCAGCGTCACACTTAAGGTGGCATATGGGCTAAATGAGCAGTTCTTC
CSVTLKVAYGLNEQFF
>.|TRBJ1-4|TRBV6-5|.
TGTGCCAGCAACTCCATAAACGGTGAAAAACTGTTTTTT
CASNSINGEKLFF
>once|TRBJ2-7|TRBV7-3|.
TGTGCCAGCAGCTTAGGAATCAGGAGCGAGCAGTACTTC
CASSLGIRSEQYF
>once|TRBJ2-1|TRBV5-3|.
TGTGCCAGAAGCGCAACCCCTTTGACGGAAGCTATTAACAATGAGCAGTTCTTC
CARSATPLTEAINNEQFF
>.|TRBJ2-7|TRBV30|.
TGTGCCTGGAGTCCCCAACAGGGAAGTATCGAGCAGTACTTC
CAWSPQQGSIEQYF
>.|TRBJ1-5|TRBV6-6|.
TGTGCCAGCAGTATGTTAAGGGCGAGCAATCAGCCCCAGCATTTT
CASSMLRASNQPQHF
>.|TRBJ2-7|TRBV9|TRBD1
TGTGCCAGCAGCGGGGGGACAGCTAATGCCTACGAGCAGTACTTC
CASSGGTANAYEQYF
>.|TRBJ2-2|TRBV19|.
TGTGCCAGTAGTATCTGGCGGGAATACACCGGGGAGCTGTTTTTT
CASSIWREYTGELFF
>.|TRBJ2-5|TRBV11-2|TRBD1
TGTGCCAGCAGGACAGGGGTTGAGACCCAGTACTTC
CASRTGVETQYF
>.|TRBJ1-1|TRBV13|.
TGTGCCAGCGGGTACAGGGTGGCCACTGAAGCTTTCTTT
CASGYRVATEAFF
>.|TRBJ1-1|TRBV11-3|TRBD1
TGTGCCAGCAGCAGACAGGGGATGAAGGACACTGAAGCTTTCTTT
CASSRQGMKDTEAFF
>.|TRBJ1-3|TRBV14|TRBD1
TGTGCCAGCAGCCTTACAGGGGTTGAGGCTGGAAACACCATATATTTT
CASSLTGVEAGNTIYF
>.|TRBJ2-7|TRBV2|TRBD1
TGTGCCAGCAGTGAACAGGGGGCCCCCTACGAGCAGTACTTC
CASSEQGAPYEQYF
>.|TRBJ1-3|TRBV18|.
TGTGCCAGCTCACCAGGCCCGGGCTCTGGAAACACCATATATTTT
CASSPGPGSGNTIYF
>.|TRBJ1-2|TRBV2|.
TGTGCCAGCAGTGGGGGAATTGTGGACAGCCCGGGGAAGAACTATGGCTACACCTTC
CASSGGIVDSPGKNYGYTF
>.|TRBJ2-3|TRBV7-3|.
TGTGCCAGCAGCTTACTGGCTAGCGGCACAGATACGCAGTATTTT
CASSLLASGTDTQYF
>few|TRBJ1-5|TRBV27|.
TGTGCCAGCAGTTTTCTGAATCAGCCCCAGCATTTT
CASSFLNQPQHF
>few|TRBJ1-1|TRBV7-9|.
TGTGCCAGCACGTCATGGACCCTGAACACTGAAGCTTTCTTT
CASTSWTLNTEAFF
>.|TRBJ1-2|TRBV21-1|.
TGTGCCAGCAGCAAAAGGGACAGGCCCCACAGGAGGGGCTACACCTTC
CASSKRDRPHRRGYTF
>once|TRBJ2-3|TRBV30|TRBD2
TGTGCCTGGAGTGCGACTAGCGGGGGTGCAGATACGCAGTATTTT
CAWSATSGGADTQYF
>once|TRBJ1-6|TRBV28|.
TGTGCCAGCAGTTTCTGGGAGGCACCCCTCCACTTT
CASSFWEAPLHF
>.|TRBJ1-3|TRBV7-8|TRBD1
TGTGCCAGCAGCTTAGGTGGACAGGGGTACACCATATATTTT
CASSLGGQGYTIYF
>.|TRBJ2-3|TRBV5-1|.
TGCGCCAGCAGCTGGCGAGCAGATACGCAGTATTTT
CASSWRADTQYF
>.|TRBJ1-6|TRBV27|TRBD1
TGTGCCAGCACCCCGGGACAGGGTTTAAATTCACCCCTCCACTTT
CASTPGQGLNSPLHF
>once|TRBJ1-3|TRBV5-1|TRBD1
TGCGCCAGCAGTACCGGGACAGGGGGAAACACCATATATTTT
CASSTGTGGNTIYF
>.|TRBJ2-7|TRBV6-6|.
TGTGCCAGCACCCTTAGGCCCGGCTCCTACGAGCAGTACTTC
CASTLRPGSYEQYF
>.|TRBJ2-7|TRBV19|TRBD2
TGTGCCAGTAGGGAGACTAGCAGCCACGAGCAGTACTTC
CASRETSSHEQYF
>.|TRBJ1-1|TRBV11-2|TRBD1
TGTGCCAGCAGCCCCCAAGGGACAGGTTGGGAGATGAACACTGAAGCTTTCTTT
CASSPQGTGWEMNTEAFF
>.|TRBJ2-7|TRBV19|.
TGTGCCAGTAGTACGGGCGGTAACTCCTACGAGCAGTACTTC
CASSTGGNSYEQYF
>.|TRBJ2-4|TRBV12-5|TRBD1
TGTGCTAGTGGCTCGGGACAGTCAAACATTCAGTACTTC
CASGSGQSNIQYF
>.|TRBJ1-1|TRBV6-1|TRBD1
TGTGCCAGCACCCTGACAGGGTTCGACACTGAAGCTTTCTTT
CASTLTGFDTEAFF
>few|TRBJ2-3|TRBV30|.
TGTGCCTGGAGTGTTGCGCGGGATACGCAGTATTTT
CAWSVARDTQYF
>.|TRBJ1-1|TRBV4-1|.
TGCGCCAGCAGCCAAGATCAGTGGCGCGGGATCTACAAGGGCACTGAAGCTTTCTTT
CASSQDQWRGIYKGTEAFF
>.|TRBJ2-5|TRBV7-2|TRBD1
TGTGCCAGCAGCTCCCTCCGTACAGGGGGATGGACCCAGTACTTC
CASSSLRTGGWTQYF
>.|TRBJ2-3|TRBV6-1|TRBD2
TGTGCCAGCCAAACACCCGGGACTAGCGGGGGGAGGCAGTATTTT
CASQTPGTSGGRQYF
>.|TRBJ2-2|TRBV9|.
TGTGCCAGCAGCGTAGGAGACCCTAAGACCGGGGAGCTGTTTTTT
CASSVGDPKTGELFF
>.|TRBJ2-4|TRBV2|.
TGTGCCAGCAGGGGGGGTGGCGAAAACATTCAGTACTTC
CASRGGGENIQYF
>.|TRBJ2-3|TRBV29-1|.
TGCAGCGCCCAGACAGCCGATACGCAGTATTTT
CSAQTADTQYF
>.|TRBJ2-5|TRBV5-1|.
TGCGCCAGCAGGGGGCGGGACACACTGCAAGAGACCCAGTACTTC
CASRGRDTLQETQYF
>.|TRBJ1-6|TRBV10-1|.
TGCGCCAGCAGAATTCCCAACCACGCCCTCCACTTT
CASRIPNHALHF
>.|TRBJ2-7|TRBV27|TRBD1
TGTGCCAGCATGGACAGGCTCGCCTACGAGCAGTACTTC
CASMDRLAYEQYF
>.|TRBJ2-3|TRBV5-1|.
TGCGCCAGCGCCCCTTGGACAACCGAAGGAGATACGCAGTATTTT
CASAPWTTEGDTQYF
>.|TRBJ1-5|TRBV19|TRBD1
TGTGCCAGTAGTATAATCGGGACAGGTCAGCCCCAGCATTTT
CASSIIGTGQPQHF
>.|TRBJ2-1|TRBV9|.
TGTGCCAGCAGCGGTTCGCTGGGCAATGAGCAGTTCTTC
CASSGSLGNEQFF
>.|TRBJ1-2|TRBV7-9|.
TGTGCCAGCAGCCCCGGAGCGTATGGCTACACCTTC
CASSPGAYGYTF
>few|TRBJ1-6|TRBV14|.
TGTGCCAGCAGCCAAGTCGCGACAGGCTACTATAATTCACCCCTCCACTTT
CASSQVATGYYNSPLHF
>.|TRBJ1-5|TRBV30|.
TGTGCCTGGAGTGTGGTGGGGGGGACAAATCAGCCCCAGCATTTT
CAWSVVGGTNQPQHF
>.|TRBJ2-7|TRBV11-2|.
TGTGCCAGCAGCTTAGCAGATACCTACGAGCAGTACTTC
CASSLADTYEQYF
>.|TRBJ2-7|TRBV5-1|TRBD2
TGCGCCAGCAGCCTTAGCGGGAGAGACGAGCAGTACTTC
CASSLSGRDEQYF
>.|TRBJ1-1|TRBV11-2|.
TGTGCCAGCCATGAAAGGGCCTTGAACACTGAAGCTTTCTTT
CASHERALNTEAFF
>.|TRBJ1-5|TRBV6-6|.
TGTGCCAGCAGTTACTCGATGATGGGGGCCGGGCAGCCCCAGCATTTT
CASSYSMMGAGQPQHF
>few|TRBJ1-6|TRBV5-1|.
TGCGCCAGCAGCCCGGACTATAATTCACCCCTCCACTTT
CASSPDYNSPLHF